The next 23 T cell receptor beta chains were all read from a single sample in a study of cytomegalovirus exposure and HLA in healthy donors. Assay used: immunoSEQ multiplex PCR; TCRdb lists only in-frame clones, some missing. The sample contains under 400,000 clones, about nine tenths of which appear only once. Material for sequencing was PBMCs. The source of these receptors is a woman in her late teens or twenties in good health and CMV-seronegative.

The chain carries TRBV5-1 and TRBJ2-3; no definite D call. V lost 0 bases, J lost 0 bases, and 8 bases lay in between. Germline CDR1 is SGHRS and CDR2 is YFSETQ. The length of the CDR3 is 15 residues. The CDR3: CASSLGVYSTDTQYF. In DNA form, the CDR3 reads TGCGCCAGCAGCTTGGGTGTATATAGCACAGATACGCAGTATTTT.

In the case of this clone: At the DNA level, this CDR3 is encoded by other sequences in the same sample as well. The rearrangement uses TRBV6-5 and TRBJ2-7; D call uncertain. CDR1 is MNHEY, CDR2 SVGAGI, per germline. Trimming shortened V by 2 bases and J by 4 bases, and 6 bases separated the two germline ends. This CDR3 has 12 amino acids. The CDR3 sequence: CASSYAGYEQYF. CDR3 in DNA: TGTGCCAGCAGTTACGCAGGATACGAGCAGTACTTC.

V and J are TRBV4-1 and TRBJ2-7, with TRBD1 identical over 7 bases. Germline trimming cut 2 bases from V and 4 bases from J; bases unmatched to any gene: 11. CDR1 is MGHRA and CDR2 is YSYEKL in the germline V gene. This CDR3 has 16 residues. The CDR3 reads CASSQSRAGGRYEQYF. The CDR3 nucleotides are TGCGCCAGCAGCCAAAGTAGGGCAGGGGGTCGGTACGAGCAGTACTTC.

The chain joins TRBV7-9 to TRBJ1-1; D gene ambiguous. Germline CDR1 is SEHNR and CDR2 is FQNEAQ (reference sequence). The CDR3 covers 14 residues. V was shortened by 5 bases and J by 2 bases, with 12 bases between the two germline ends. CDR3 DNA: TGTGCCAGCAGCAAAGAAAGAGCTAACACTGAAGCTTTCTTT. It is translated as CASSKERANTEAFF.

The V call is TRBV5-4, the J call TRBJ2-1, with no clear D. Trimming left V 5 bases short and J 6 bases short, with 9 bases between. The CDR3 runs to 12 residues. Germline CDR1 SGHNT, CDR2 YYREEE (reference sequence). The CDR3 region has the DNA TGTGCCAGCAGGGGCTTCACCAATGAGCAGTTCTTC. As protein: CASRGFTNEQFF.

The chain uses TRBV28 and TRBJ2-2; 9 nucleotides agree with TRBD2. V lost 1 base and J lost 4; bases outside the gene matches: 4. Germline V gene data show CDR1 as MDHEN and CDR2 as SYDVKM. The CDR3 covers 16 residues. DNA for the CDR3: TGTGCCAGCAGTTTATTTGGGACTAGCCCCACCGGGGAGCTGTTTTTT. This gives the protein CASSLFGTSPTGELFF.

The V call is TRBV7-2, the J call TRBJ2-5, with D perhaps TRBD2 (6 bases). CDR1 and CDR2 (germline): SGHTA, FQGNSA. V shed 0 bases and J shed 5 bases, with 7 bases lying between them. This CDR3 region has 13 residues. CDR3 residues: CASSLALAETQYF. The CDR3 coding sequence is TGTGCCAGCAGCTTAGCGCTAGCGGAGACCCAGTACTTC.

The gene calls are TRBV9 and TRBJ2-7, with 12 bases aligning to TRBD2. The CDR3 sequence is 15 residues long. Germline V gene sequence: CDR1 SGDLS, CDR2 YYNGEE. Germline trimming cut 4 bases from V and 0 bases from J; bases unmatched to any gene: 2. DNA of the CDR3: TGTGCCAGCAGCCCGACTAGCGGGAGCTCCTACGAGCAGTACTTC. Translated: CASSPTSGSSYEQYF.

The J gene is TRBJ1-5, the V gene TRBV23-1; weak D call: TRBD1 (6 bases). TRBV23-1 is given ORF status, its function remaining uncertain. CDR3 length: 14 residues. Between the trimmed V and J ends, which lost 6 bases and 5 bases, there was a span of 14 bases. The CDR3 DNA sequence: TGCGCCAGCAGAAACAGGGTGGCGGATCAGCCCCAGCATTTT. Encoded protein: CASRNRVADQPQHF.

The rearrangement uses TRBV5-1 and TRBJ2-1, with 9 bases fitting TRBD2. CDR1 and CDR2 from the germline V gene are SGHRS and YFSETQ. This CDR3 spans 14 amino acids. V was pared by 7 bases and J by 2 bases, with 4 bases of the junction left unmatched. The CDR3 DNA reads TGCGCCAGCCAGCGGGAGGTCCCCTACAATGAGCAGTTCTTC. It yields the protein CASQREVPYNEQFF.

The chain recombines TRBV14 with TRBJ1-3; D perhaps matches TRBD1 (5 bases). The V end was cut by 5 bases, the J end by 0 bases, with 14 bases between. The CDR3 contains 16 residues. The germline V gene has CDR1 SGHDN and CDR2 FVKESK. The CDR3, as DNA: TGTGCCAGCAGCGTACGGGGGACCTTCTCTGGAAACACCATATATTTT. Protein sequence: CASSVRGTFSGNTIYF.

The gene calls are TRBV5-4 and TRBJ2-7, with 7 bases that match TRBD1. The CDR3 covers 15 residues. Germline values: CDR1 SGHNT, CDR2 YYREEE (reference sequence). V lost 0 bases to trimming and J lost 0 bases; unmatched junction nucleotides: 3. The CDR3 spells CASSLGGDSSYEQYF. As DNA, the CDR3 is TGTGCCAGCAGCTTGGGAGGGGACAGCTCCTACGAGCAGTACTTC.

The genes are TRBV7-9 and TRBJ2-7; 9 bases map to TRBD1. There are 14 residues in the CDR3. Looked up from germline, CDR1 is SEHNR and CDR2 is FQNEAQ (reference sequence). The V segment lost 5 bases and the J segment 6 bases; nucleotides outside the gene matches: 8. Here the CDR3 DNA reads TGTGCCAGCAGCAGAGGGACAGGGACATCCGAGCAGTACTTC. Its protein is CASSRGTGTSEQYF.

The rearrangement links TRBV7-9 to TRBJ1-5; 7 bases are a match to TRBD1. J was trimmed by 3 bases and V by 2 bases; bases with no gene match: 4. CDR3 length: 15 amino acids. Germline lookup yields CDR1 SEHNR and CDR2 FQNEAQ (reference sequence). The CDR3: CASSLQGGDNQPQHF. DNA for the CDR3: TGTGCCAGCAGCTTACAGGGGGGAGACAATCAGCCCCAGCATTTT. The variable domain in full, with the rest retrieved from reference TRBV7-9 and TRBJ1-5, is DTGVSQNPRHKITKRGQNVTFRCDPISEHNRLYWYRQTLGQGPEFLTYFQNEAQLEKSRLLSDRFSAERPKGSFSTLEIQRTEQGDSAMYLCASSLQGGDNQPQHFGDGTRLSIL.

The chain joins TRBV6-5 to TRBJ2-1, with 12 bases lining up with TRBD1. Unmatched junction bases numbered 11, after V lost 10 bases and J lost 7 bases. The CDR3 has 15 amino acids. Germline CDR1 and CDR2: MNHEY and SVGAGI. The CDR3 sequence: CATKTGTGGRNEQFF. CDR3 nucleotide sequence: TGTGCCACCAAAACCGGGACAGGGGGCAGGAATGAGCAGTTCTTC.

The rearrangement links TRBV18 to TRBJ2-1; no definite D call. The germline V gene has CDR1 KGHSH and CDR2 LQKENI. V lost 0 bases and J lost 8, with 14 bases in between. The CDR3 loop spans 15 amino acids. The CDR3 nucleotides are TGTGCCAGCTCACCACCCACAGTACGTACGTATGAGCAGTTCTTC. Translation: CASSPPTVRTYEQFF.

V is TRBV5-1 and J is TRBJ1-2, with 9 bases fitting TRBD1. V was pared by 0 bases and J by 3 bases, with 12 bases of the junction left unmatched. The CDR3 runs to 18 residues. Germline assignment: CDR1 SGHRS and CDR2 YFSETQ. Written as DNA, the CDR3 is TGCGCCAGCAGCTTGGAACGGGGACAGGGAAGGAGGGACTATGGCTACACCTTC. Translation gives CASSLERGQGRRDYGYTF.

This clone was counted a few times. The chain carries TRBV4-1 and TRBJ1-1; the D is unclear. The ends were cut back, 1 base at V and 6 bases at J, with 9 bases in the middle. The length of the CDR3 is 13 residues. From germline, CDR1 is MGHRA and CDR2 YSYEKL. The chain's CDR3 is CASSQVRLAEAFF. The CDR3 nucleotides read TGCGCCAGCAGCCAAGTCCGGTTGGCTGAAGCTTTCTTT.

The chain has TRBV19 and TRBJ1-1, with D hard to call. The CDR3 has 15 amino acids. Germline V CDR1 and CDR2: LNHDA, SQIVND (reference sequence). Trimming took 7 bases from V and 6 from J, leaving 21 bases between them. The DNA of the CDR3 is TGTGCCAGTACCACCCAAGGAGGGCGGTGGTCTGAAGCTTTCTTT. This sequence encodes CASTTQGGRWSEAFF.

This clone was picked up many times. The chain links TRBV7-9 to TRBJ2-1; 10 nucleotides align to TRBD1. Germline-derived CDR1 and CDR2 are SEHNR and FQNEAQ (reference sequence). There are 17 residues in the CDR3. Trimming at V came to 3 bases and at J to 5 bases, leaving 10 bases not matched to a gene. DNA of the CDR3: TGTGCCAGCAGCTTCACCGGGACAGGGGACATCGACAATGAGCAGTTCTTC. Amino acids: CASSFTGTGDIDNEQFF.

This clone has only a few counts. The genes are TRBV6-6 and TRBJ1-6; 9 bases are shared with TRBD1. CDR3 length equals 14 residues. Trimming at V came to 7 bases and at J to 10 bases, leaving 8 bases not matched to a gene. Germline CDR1 MNHNY, CDR2 SVGAGI (reference sequence). The CDR3 DNA follows: TGTGCCAGCACACGAACAGGGGGCTTATCACCCCTCCACTTT. This translates into CASTRTGGLSPLHF.

V gene TRBV27 combines with J gene TRBJ1-4, with TRBD1 as a possible D gene (5 bases). V was pared by 0 bases and J by 4 bases, with 12 bases between. The germline gives CDR1 MNHEY, CDR2 SMNVEV (reference sequence). CDR3 size: 16 residues. The CDR3 sequence is CASSLSRRGVNEKLFF. CDR3 coding DNA: TGTGCCAGCAGTTTATCTCGTAGGGGCGTTAATGAAAAACTGTTTTTT.

This clone showed up just once. The chain joins TRBV19 to TRBJ2-1, with TRBD2 identical over 12 bases. Germline V gene data show CDR1 as LNHDA and CDR2 as SQIVND (reference sequence). This CDR3 region has 16 residues. The trim removed 5 bases at V and 4 bases at J, leaving 6 bases unmatched. The CDR3 spells CASSPRLAGVYNEQFF. CDR3 DNA: TGTGCCAGTAGTCCCCGACTAGCGGGGGTTTACAATGAGCAGTTCTTC.